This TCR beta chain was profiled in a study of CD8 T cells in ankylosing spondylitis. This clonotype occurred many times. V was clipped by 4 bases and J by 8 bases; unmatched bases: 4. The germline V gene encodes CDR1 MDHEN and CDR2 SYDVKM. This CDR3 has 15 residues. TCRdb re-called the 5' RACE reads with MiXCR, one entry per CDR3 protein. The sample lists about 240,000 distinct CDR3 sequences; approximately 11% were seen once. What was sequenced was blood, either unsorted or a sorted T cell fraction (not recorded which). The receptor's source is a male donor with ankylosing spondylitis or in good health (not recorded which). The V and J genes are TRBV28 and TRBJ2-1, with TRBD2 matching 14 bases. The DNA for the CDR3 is TGTGCCAGCAGTTCCGGGACTAGCGGGAGCTATGAGCAGTTCTTC. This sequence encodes CASSSGTSGSYEQFF.